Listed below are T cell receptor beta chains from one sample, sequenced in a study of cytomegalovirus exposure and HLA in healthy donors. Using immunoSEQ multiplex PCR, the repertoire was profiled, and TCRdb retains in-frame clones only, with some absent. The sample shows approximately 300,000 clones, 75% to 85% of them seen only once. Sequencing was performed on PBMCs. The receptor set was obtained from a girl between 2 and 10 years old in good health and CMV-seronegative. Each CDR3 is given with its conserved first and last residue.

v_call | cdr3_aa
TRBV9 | CASSFRGGTETQYF
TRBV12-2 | CASRLAVRDRASEQYF
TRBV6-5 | CASSYLGDKSGYTF
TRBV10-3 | CAISDRGGAFF
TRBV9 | CASSVGWRDYEQYF
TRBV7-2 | CASSQGQPNYGYTF
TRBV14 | CASSQGEPKSYEQYF
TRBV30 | CAWSRGTGNTEAFF
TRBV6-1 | CASSGRFPGQPQHF
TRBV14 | CASSQDHSNNQPQHF
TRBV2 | CASEPKTGSYEQYF
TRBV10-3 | CAISATGAYEQYF
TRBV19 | CASSIRPTSGSVNNEQFF
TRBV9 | CASSPLASRYTDTQYF
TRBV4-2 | CASSPGQGNQPQHF
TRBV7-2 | CASSLSGGNQPQHF
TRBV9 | CASAASGGKEKLFF
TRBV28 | CASIRPGDTEAFF
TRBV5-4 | CASSPTSGNTDTQYF
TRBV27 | CASTTSGDLRYNEQFF
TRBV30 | CAWRGQINEKLFF
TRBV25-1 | CASSPSRRRKAYEQYF